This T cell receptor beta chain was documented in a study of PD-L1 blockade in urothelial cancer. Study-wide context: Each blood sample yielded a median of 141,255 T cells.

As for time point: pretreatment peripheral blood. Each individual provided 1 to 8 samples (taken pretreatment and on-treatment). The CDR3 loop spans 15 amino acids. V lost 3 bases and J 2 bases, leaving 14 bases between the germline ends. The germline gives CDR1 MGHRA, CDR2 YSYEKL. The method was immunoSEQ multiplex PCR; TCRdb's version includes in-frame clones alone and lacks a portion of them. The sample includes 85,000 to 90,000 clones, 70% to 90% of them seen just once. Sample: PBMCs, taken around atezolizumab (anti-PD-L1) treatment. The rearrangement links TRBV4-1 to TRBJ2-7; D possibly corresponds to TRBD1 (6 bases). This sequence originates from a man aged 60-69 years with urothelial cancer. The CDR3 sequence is CASSQLLDRTYEQYF. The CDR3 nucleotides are TGCGCCAGCAGCCAGTTGCTTGACAGGACCTACGAGCAGTACTTC.